A single TCR beta chain is shown here with its context. The CDR3 totals 14 residues. CDR1 MNHNS and CDR2 SASEGT come from the germline V gene. V lost 4 bases and J 7 bases, leaving 13 bases between the germline ends. Repertoires were generated with immunoSEQ multiplex PCR, while TCRdb's copy carries only in-frame clones and drops some. Of around 150,000 clones in the sample, 70% to 85% were seen once. The data derive from a study of cytomegalovirus exposure and HLA in healthy donors. This clonotype originated in a man aged 25 to 45 in good health and CMV-seropositive. Specimen: PBMCs. V is TRBV6-1 and J is TRBJ2-2; D is possibly TRBD1 (6 bases). The DNA of the CDR3 is TGTGCCAGCAGTGGCACTACAGGGTACGGGGAGCTGTTTTTT. It is translated as CASSGTTGYGELFF.